This T cell receptor beta chain was retrieved from a study of blood T cells in healthy people across ages. Study as a whole: Researchers report that template switching captured about one barcoded beta molecule per two T cells.

The use of a sample-barcoded 5' primer and a J-beta primer mix characterized a second PCR of roughly 6 to 11 cycles. All cDNA molecules were each tagged by a template-switch adaptor with 12 random nucleotides. Every sample gave at least 2.5 million paired-end reads containing CDR3. Via MiXCR, TCRdb re-called the 5' RACE reads, giving one row per CDR3 protein. The sample holds about 780,000 distinct CDR3 sequences; about 45% are singletons and the top ten take 15% to 20%. Trimming removed 5 bases at V and 8 bases at J, with 10 bases between. The CDR3 sequence is 13 residues long. Per germline, CDR1 SGHTA and CDR2 FQGNSA. Aged about 6 to 100, donors were systemically healthy Caucasians from Russia. This clonotype occurred many times.

The V and J genes are TRBV7-2 and TRBJ1-6, with D possibly TRBD1 on 5 matching bases. Sequenced material: blood. This receptor was obtained from an elderly man in good health. Here the CDR3 reads CASSPPGYSPLHF. CDR3 in DNA: TGTGCCAGCAGCCCCCCAGGGTATTCACCCCTCCACTTT. The whole variable domain, remainder taken from reference TRBV7-2 and TRBJ1-6, is GAGVSQSPSNKVTEKGKDVELRCDPISGHTALYWYRQSLGQGLEFLIYFQGNSAPDKSGLPSDRFSAERTGGSVSTLTIQRTQQEDSAVYLCASSPPGYSPLHFGNGTRLTVT.